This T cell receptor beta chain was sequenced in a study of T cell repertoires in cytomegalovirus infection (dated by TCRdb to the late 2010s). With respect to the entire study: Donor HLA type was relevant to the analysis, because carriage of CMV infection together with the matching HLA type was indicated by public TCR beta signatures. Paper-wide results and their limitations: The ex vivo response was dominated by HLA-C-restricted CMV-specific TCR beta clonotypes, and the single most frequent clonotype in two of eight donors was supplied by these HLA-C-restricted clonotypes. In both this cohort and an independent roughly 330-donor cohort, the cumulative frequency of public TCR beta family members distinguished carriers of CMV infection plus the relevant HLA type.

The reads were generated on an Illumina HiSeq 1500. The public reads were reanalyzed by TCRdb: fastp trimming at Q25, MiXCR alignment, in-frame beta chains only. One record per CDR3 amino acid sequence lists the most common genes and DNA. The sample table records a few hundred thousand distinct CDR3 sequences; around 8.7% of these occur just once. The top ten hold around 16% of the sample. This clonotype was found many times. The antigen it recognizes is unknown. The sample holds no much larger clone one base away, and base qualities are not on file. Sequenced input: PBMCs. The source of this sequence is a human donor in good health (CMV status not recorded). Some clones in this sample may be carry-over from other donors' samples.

The sequence in DNA is TGTGCCACCAGCAGAGCCGGGACAGGGCTATGGGAGCAGTACTTC. This yields the protein CATSRAGTGLWEQYF. Recombination joined TRBV15 with TRBJ2-7, with 9 bases aligning to TRBD1. V ends up 1 base short and J 7 bases short, with an unmatched junction base count of 8. From the germline V gene (reference sequence), CDR1 is LNHNV and CDR2 is YYDKDF. The CDR3 goes from the cysteine to the phenylalanine over 15 residues. The CDR3 DNA has 45 bases and is translated from base 1. The full variable domain, with segments outside the CDR3 supplied by the reference TRBV15 and TRBJ2-7 proteins, appears as DAMVIQNPRYQVTQFGKPVTLSCSQTLNHNVMYWYQQKSSQAPKLLFHYYDKDFNNEADTPDNFQSRRPNTSFCFLDIRSPGLGDTAMYLCATSRAGTGLWEQYFGPGTRLTVT.